The text below deals with one T cell receptor (beta chain). The data originate from a study of blood T cell repertoires in COVID-19. Study details: Acute and convalescent COVID-19 samples came from the United States, Italy and Spain. Sources were T cells, B-cell-depleted T cells, or PBMCs; the material itself was cDNA or gDNA.

The V segment lost 1 base and the J segment 5 bases; nucleotides outside the gene matches: 5. This CDR3 contains 16 residues. Germline CDR1 is KGHDR and CDR2 is SFDVKD. Original analysis: Amplification from reference gene primers served as the basis for estimated nucleated cell counts. Produced via immunoSEQ multiplex PCR; TCRdb's table is partial and in-frame only. The DNA gave D and trimming, while V, J and clone size come from that table. This sample has over 200,000 clones, with about nine tenths found just once. Sample: peripheral blood. The TCR was taken from an elderly man with acute or convalescent COVID-19. The V and J genes are TRBV24-1 and TRBJ2-1; 9 bases line up with TRBD2. CDR3 DNA sequence: TGTGCCACCAGTGATTTAGGCGGGAGGGAAAACAATGAGCAGTTCTTC. This sequence encodes CATSDLGGRENNEQFF.